This TCR beta chain derives from a study of T cell responses to AZD1222 COVID-19 vaccine. Germline loops: CDR1 SGHTA, CDR2 FQGTGA. V was pared by 3 bases and J by 2 bases, with 18 bases between. This CDR3 spans 17 amino acids. TCRdb's table, derived via immunoSEQ multiplex PCR, lists solely in-frame clones and lacks some. Of 150,000 to 200,000 clones detected, almost 95% appear once; the ten largest clones hold over 7.5%. The chain links TRBV7-3 to TRBJ2-3; tentatively, D is TRBD2 (7 bases). The source material was peripheral blood, sampled on day 0 of AZD1222 vaccination. The clonotype was recovered from an adult in good health. As DNA, the CDR3 is TGTGCCAGCAGCTTGCCCGAGGGGGGGAGCTACACAGATACGCAGTATTTT. Its protein is CASSLPEGGSYTDTQYF.